This section outlines one T cell receptor beta chain sequence together with its context. Libraries were prepared by immunoSEQ multiplex PCR; TCRdb keeps only in-frame clonotypes and omits some of them. The sample holds 200,000 to 250,000 clones, roughly 82% seen once. CDR1 is SGHTA and CDR2 is FQGNSA in the germline V gene. The CDR3 is 14 residues long. The V gene lost 1 base and the J gene lost 3 bases, with 10 bases spanning the gap. This specimen belongs to a study of blood T cell repertoires in COVID-19. The TCR sequence derives from a woman aged 45-65 years who had recovered from COVID-19. V and J are TRBV7-2 and TRBJ2-7, with unresolved D. The sequenced material came from PBMCs or T cells enriched from blood (not recorded which). The CDR3 reads CASSLGAGIYEQYF. CDR3 DNA: TGTGCCAGCAGCTTAGGCGCAGGAATCTACGAGCAGTACTTC.